This T cell receptor (beta chain) was identified during a study of cytomegalovirus exposure and HLA in healthy donors. Notes on the study in general: By HLA locus, TCR association rates varied in a later analysis, with DRB1 showing the most and HLA-C the fewest. A later analysis appeared to link common viral pathogens to several of the most significant clusters. The study listed 150 to 200 cytomegalovirus-associated TCR beta chains. In a later analysis, productive TCRs from donors in an Asian-associated ancestry cluster reportedly carried fewer N-insertions than the cohort mean.

Use of 60 Vbeta and 13 Jbeta primers characterized the PCR. Repertoires were generated with immunoSEQ multiplex PCR, while TCRdb's copy carries only in-frame clones and drops some. The sample holds under 130,000 clones; 78% are singletons and the top ten take roughly 1.2%. The germline gives CDR1 GTSNPN, CDR2 SVGIG (reference sequence). The CDR3 is 18 amino acids. Trimming shortened V by 0 bases and J by 1 base, and 18 bases separated the two germline ends. To note about this clone: Its cognate antigen is unknown.

The chain uses TRBV30 and TRBJ2-2, with a weak D call TRBD1 (6 bases). This TCR was recovered from a man aged 30 to 45 in good health and CMV-seronegative. Sequencing was performed on PBMCs. This CDR3 reads CAWSVSYLAGENTGELFF. Written as DNA, the CDR3 is TGTGCCTGGAGTGTCTCTTACTTGGCAGGGGAGAACACCGGGGAGCTGTTTTTT. Full variable domain (rest looked up from reference TRBV30 and TRBJ2-2): SQTIHQWPATLVQPVGSPLSLECTVEGTSNPNLYWYRQAAGRGLQLLFYSVGIGQISSEVPQNLSASRPQDRQFILSSKKLLLSDSGFYLCAWSVSYLAGENTGELFFGEGSRLTVL.